The rows below give T cell receptor beta chains drawn from one sample of a study of cytomegalovirus exposure and HLA in healthy donors. The repertoire was sequenced with immunoSEQ multiplex PCR; TCRdb's copy has only in-frame clones and lacks some. Found here are roughly 80,000 clones, approximately 95% of them singletons; the top ten hold 2% to 2.5%. Sequencing was done on a sample of PBMCs. Receptor source: a woman aged 18-29 years in good health and CMV-seronegative. Each CDR3 is given with its conserved first and last residue. The D gene is left open where the match is weak. Some rows have no size entry. The others give once, few or many, or a class for an expanded clone.

clone_size: .; d_call: .; j_call: TRBJ1-4; v_call: TRBV7-2; cdr3_nt: TGTGCCAGCAGCACCACAGGGTTGGCTAATGAAAAACTGTTTTTT; cdr3_aa: CASSTTGLANEKLFF
clone_size: .; d_call: TRBD1; j_call: TRBJ1-1; v_call: TRBV4-1; cdr3_nt: TGCGCCAGCAGCCAAGCAGGGGGTTCGAACACTGAAGCTTTCTTT; cdr3_aa: CASSQAGGSNTEAFF
clone_size: .; d_call: .; j_call: TRBJ2-5; v_call: TRBV29-1; cdr3_nt: TGCAGCGTTGAAGATCGGGCGTGGAGGGTTCGTGAGACCCAGTACTTC; cdr3_aa: CSVEDRAWRVRETQYF
clone_size: .; d_call: .; j_call: TRBJ1-4; v_call: TRBV5-5; cdr3_nt: TGTGCCAGCAGCTTGTCGGGGATTTCTAATGAAAAACTGTTTTTT; cdr3_aa: CASSLSGISNEKLFF
clone_size: .; d_call: .; j_call: TRBJ2-3; v_call: TRBV9; cdr3_nt: TGTGCCAGCAGCGTAGGTTCCATCACAGATACGCAGTATTTT; cdr3_aa: CASSVGSITDTQYF
clone_size: .; d_call: .; j_call: TRBJ1-2; v_call: TRBV11-2; cdr3_nt: TGTGCCAGCAGCTCGGGAATCTATGGCTACACCTTC; cdr3_aa: CASSSGIYGYTF
clone_size: .; d_call: TRBD1; j_call: TRBJ1-2; v_call: TRBV7-9; cdr3_nt: TGTGCCAGCAGCTTGGGACAGGGTCATTATGGCTACACCTTC; cdr3_aa: CASSLGQGHYGYTF
clone_size: .; d_call: .; j_call: TRBJ2-6; v_call: TRBV7-9; cdr3_nt: TGTGCCAGCGGACAGCTAAGAGGGGTCCTGACTTTC; cdr3_aa: CASGQLRGVLTF
clone_size: few; d_call: TRBD2; j_call: TRBJ2-7; v_call: TRBV2; cdr3_nt: TGTGCCAGCCTCGGACTAGCGGGAGACGAGCAGTACTTC; cdr3_aa: CASLGLAGDEQYF
clone_size: once; d_call: .; j_call: TRBJ2-5; v_call: TRBV13; cdr3_nt: TGTGCCAGCAGCTTATCGGGAGTGGAGACCCAGTACTTC; cdr3_aa: CASSLSGVETQYF
clone_size: .; d_call: .; j_call: TRBJ2-7; v_call: TRBV13; cdr3_nt: TGTGCCAGCTCGTCGGGAGCGCGGAGCGAGCAGTACTTC; cdr3_aa: CASSSGARSEQYF
clone_size: .; d_call: .; j_call: TRBJ1-6; v_call: TRBV2; cdr3_nt: TGTGCCAGTGGGTCACAGGGTCCCCCTATGGGGTCACCCCTCCACTTT; cdr3_aa: CASGSQGPPMGSPLHF
clone_size: .; d_call: .; j_call: TRBJ1-1; v_call: TRBV11-3; cdr3_nt: TGTGCCAGCAGCTTAGAGCCTGCCGAGTCTTTCTTT; cdr3_aa: CASSLEPAESFF
clone_size: .; d_call: TRBD1; j_call: TRBJ1-4; v_call: TRBV4-3; cdr3_nt: TGCGCCAGCAGCCAAGTTTGGTCAGCGCAGGGGGACATTGGAGGACTGTTTTTT; cdr3_aa: CASSQVWSAQGDIGGLFF
clone_size: .; d_call: .; j_call: TRBJ2-3; v_call: TRBV7-2; cdr3_nt: TGTGCCAGCAGCTTAGGTTACAGCTCAGATACGCAGTATTTT; cdr3_aa: CASSLGYSSDTQYF
clone_size: .; d_call: TRBD1; j_call: TRBJ1-5; v_call: TRBV6-6; cdr3_nt: TGTGCCAGCAGTCCCGGACAGGGGCTTGCTAATCAGCCCCAGCATTTT; cdr3_aa: CASSPGQGLANQPQHF
clone_size: .; d_call: .; j_call: TRBJ1-3; v_call: TRBV5-4; cdr3_nt: TGTGCCAGCAGACAGGGTAATGAAAACACCATATATTTT; cdr3_aa: CASRQGNENTIYF
clone_size: once; d_call: .; j_call: TRBJ1-1; v_call: TRBV5-6; cdr3_nt: TGTGCCAGCAGCTTGGCATGGGCAGCGAACACTGAAGCTTTCTTT; cdr3_aa: CASSLAWAANTEAFF
clone_size: .; d_call: TRBD1; j_call: TRBJ1-1; v_call: TRBV10-2; cdr3_nt: TGCGCCAGCAGCGCGGGACAGGGCAGCCCCGTAAACACTGAAGCTTTCTTT; cdr3_aa: CASSAGQGSPVNTEAFF
clone_size: .; d_call: TRBD1; j_call: TRBJ1-3; v_call: TRBV10-3; cdr3_nt: TGTGCCACCCGGGACAGGGGGAGAAACACCATATATTTT; cdr3_aa: CATRDRGRNTIYF
clone_size: .; d_call: .; j_call: TRBJ2-6; v_call: TRBV2; cdr3_nt: TGTGCCAGCAGTCAGGGGACCGGGGCCAACGTCCTGACTTTC; cdr3_aa: CASSQGTGANVLTF
clone_size: .; d_call: .; j_call: TRBJ2-3; v_call: TRBV19; cdr3_nt: TGTGCCAGTAGTCCGACAGGAAGCACAGATACGCAGTATTTT; cdr3_aa: CASSPTGSTDTQYF
clone_size: .; d_call: TRBD2; j_call: TRBJ2-5; v_call: TRBV7-9; cdr3_nt: TGTGCCAGCAGCTCCCGGGTAGCGGGAGTGGAAGAGACCCAGTACTTC; cdr3_aa: CASSSRVAGVEETQYF
clone_size: .; d_call: .; j_call: TRBJ2-5; v_call: TRBV18; cdr3_nt: TGTGCCAGCTCACCTGGGGGGTCCACGGAGACCCAGTACTTC; cdr3_aa: CASSPGGSTETQYF
clone_size: once; d_call: TRBD2; j_call: TRBJ2-2; v_call: TRBV7-9; cdr3_nt: TGTGCCAGCAGCTGGACTAGCGGGAGGAACACCGGGGAGCTGTTTTTT; cdr3_aa: CASSWTSGRNTGELFF
clone_size: .; d_call: TRBD1; j_call: TRBJ1-6; v_call: TRBV5-4; cdr3_nt: TGTGCCAGCAGCCCGGATGACAGGGTAGAATCACCCCTCCACTTT; cdr3_aa: CASSPDDRVESPLHF
clone_size: .; d_call: TRBD2; j_call: TRBJ2-1; v_call: TRBV5-1; cdr3_nt: TGCGCCAGCAGCTTGGGACTAGCCAATGAGCAGTTCTTC; cdr3_aa: CASSLGLANEQFF
clone_size: .; d_call: .; j_call: TRBJ1-1; v_call: TRBV4-1; cdr3_nt: TGCGCCAGCAGCCTAGGTGACAGGCCTATGTGGACTGAAGCTTTCTTT; cdr3_aa: CASSLGDRPMWTEAFF
clone_size: .; d_call: TRBD1; j_call: TRBJ1-2; v_call: TRBV6-5; cdr3_nt: TGTGCCAGCAGTTACGGAGCAGGGGGAAGTAACTATGGCTACACCTTC; cdr3_aa: CASSYGAGGSNYGYTF
clone_size: .; d_call: .; j_call: TRBJ2-5; v_call: TRBV5-1; cdr3_nt: TGCGCCAGCAGCTTGGGAGACAGAGAGACCCAGTACTTC; cdr3_aa: CASSLGDRETQYF
clone_size: .; d_call: .; j_call: TRBJ1-1; v_call: TRBV7-6; cdr3_nt: TGTGCCAGCAGCAGACAGCTCTTAATGAACACTGAAGCTTTCTTT; cdr3_aa: CASSRQLLMNTEAFF
clone_size: .; d_call: .; j_call: TRBJ2-7; v_call: TRBV10-2; cdr3_nt: TGCGCCAGCAGTGAGTCCTCCTTGGGACTCGTTACCTACGAGCAGTACTTC; cdr3_aa: CASSESSLGLVTYEQYF
clone_size: .; d_call: TRBD1; j_call: TRBJ1-4; v_call: TRBV5-1; cdr3_nt: TGCGCCAGCAGCTTGGGACAGGGGAGGGAAAAACTGTTTTTT; cdr3_aa: CASSLGQGREKLFF
clone_size: .; d_call: .; j_call: TRBJ1-6; v_call: TRBV19; cdr3_nt: TGTGCCAGTAGTGGGCAGACTAATAATTCACCCCTCCACTTT; cdr3_aa: CASSGQTNNSPLHF
clone_size: .; d_call: TRBD1; j_call: TRBJ2-1; v_call: TRBV19; cdr3_nt: TGTGCCGCTAGTGGGGGGACAGGGGCTGGGTACAATGAGCAGTTCTTC; cdr3_aa: CAASGGTGAGYNEQFF
clone_size: .; d_call: TRBD2; j_call: TRBJ2-2; v_call: TRBV4-1; cdr3_nt: TGCGCCAGCAGCCAAGAGCATCTCGACGCGGGGGTGAGGCTGCCCGGGGAGCTGTTTTTT; cdr3_aa: CASSQEHLDAGVRLPGELFF
clone_size: .; d_call: .; j_call: TRBJ1-3; v_call: TRBV27; cdr3_nt: TGTGCCAGCAGGACTCTCAGGAAGGGGTCTGGAAACACCATATATTTT; cdr3_aa: CASRTLRKGSGNTIYF
clone_size: .; d_call: .; j_call: TRBJ1-3; v_call: TRBV30; cdr3_nt: TGTGCCTGGAGTGTACGGGGGTCTGGAAACACCATATATTTT; cdr3_aa: CAWSVRGSGNTIYF
clone_size: .; d_call: .; j_call: TRBJ1-3; v_call: TRBV19; cdr3_nt: TGTGCCAGTTCTCCGGGACTCCTTCTCCTCTCTGGAAACACCATATATTTT; cdr3_aa: CASSPGLLLLSGNTIYF
clone_size: .; d_call: .; j_call: TRBJ1-2; v_call: TRBV6-5; cdr3_nt: TGTGCCAGCAGTTACCGGGGAGGCGGCTACACCTTC; cdr3_aa: CASSYRGGGYTF
clone_size: .; d_call: .; j_call: TRBJ2-3; v_call: TRBV11-2; cdr3_nt: TGTGCCAGCAGCTTAATCGCAGATACGCAGTATTTT; cdr3_aa: CASSLIADTQYF
clone_size: .; d_call: .; j_call: TRBJ1-2; v_call: TRBV9; cdr3_nt: TGTGCCAGCAGCGTAGATGAGGGTATGAACTATGGCTACACCTTC; cdr3_aa: CASSVDEGMNYGYTF
clone_size: .; d_call: TRBD2; j_call: TRBJ2-7; v_call: TRBV10-2; cdr3_nt: TGCGCCAGTTCGGCTAGCGGCAACTACGAGCAGTACTTC; cdr3_aa: CASSASGNYEQYF
clone_size: .; d_call: .; j_call: TRBJ2-2; v_call: TRBV2; cdr3_nt: TGTGCCAGCAGTAATAGCGGAGGGAGGACCGGGGAGCTGTTTTTT; cdr3_aa: CASSNSGGRTGELFF
clone_size: .; d_call: .; j_call: TRBJ2-3; v_call: TRBV27; cdr3_nt: TGTGCCAGCAGTTTTAACAAAATCACAGATACGCAGTATTTT; cdr3_aa: CASSFNKITDTQYF
clone_size: .; d_call: .; j_call: TRBJ2-6; v_call: TRBV4-1; cdr3_nt: TGCGCCAGCAGCCAAGTTGTCTCGGGGGAGGGGGCCAACGTCCTGACTTTC; cdr3_aa: CASSQVVSGEGANVLTF
clone_size: .; d_call: .; j_call: TRBJ1-2; v_call: TRBV14; cdr3_nt: TGTGCCAGCAGCCAAGTGCGTAACTATGGCTACACCTTC; cdr3_aa: CASSQVRNYGYTF
clone_size: .; d_call: TRBD1; j_call: TRBJ2-1; v_call: TRBV15; cdr3_nt: TGTGCCACCAGCACCGGGACAGAACCGTACAATGAGCAGTTCTTC; cdr3_aa: CATSTGTEPYNEQFF
clone_size: .; d_call: TRBD2; j_call: TRBJ2-6; v_call: TRBV5-4; cdr3_nt: TGTGCCAGCAGCTTGATAAGCGGGGGGGTCTCTGGGGCCAACGTCCTGACTTTC; cdr3_aa: CASSLISGGVSGANVLTF
clone_size: .; d_call: TRBD1; j_call: TRBJ2-7; v_call: TRBV19; cdr3_nt: TGTGCCAGTAGTATCCACAGGGACAGCTCCTACGAGCAGTACTTC; cdr3_aa: CASSIHRDSSYEQYF
clone_size: .; d_call: .; j_call: TRBJ2-3; v_call: TRBV12-5; cdr3_nt: TGTGCTAGTGGTTTGGTACCGGATGGGCAACCAACTAGCACAGATACGCAGTATTTT; cdr3_aa: CASGLVPDGQPTSTDTQYF
clone_size: .; d_call: .; j_call: TRBJ2-2; v_call: TRBV20-1; cdr3_nt: TGCAGTGCTAGAGCGTCCGGGGAGCTGTTTTTT; cdr3_aa: CSARASGELFF
clone_size: .; d_call: TRBD1; j_call: TRBJ1-2; v_call: TRBV7-2; cdr3_nt: TGTGCCAGCAGCGACAGGGTTGGCTACACCTTC; cdr3_aa: CASSDRVGYTF